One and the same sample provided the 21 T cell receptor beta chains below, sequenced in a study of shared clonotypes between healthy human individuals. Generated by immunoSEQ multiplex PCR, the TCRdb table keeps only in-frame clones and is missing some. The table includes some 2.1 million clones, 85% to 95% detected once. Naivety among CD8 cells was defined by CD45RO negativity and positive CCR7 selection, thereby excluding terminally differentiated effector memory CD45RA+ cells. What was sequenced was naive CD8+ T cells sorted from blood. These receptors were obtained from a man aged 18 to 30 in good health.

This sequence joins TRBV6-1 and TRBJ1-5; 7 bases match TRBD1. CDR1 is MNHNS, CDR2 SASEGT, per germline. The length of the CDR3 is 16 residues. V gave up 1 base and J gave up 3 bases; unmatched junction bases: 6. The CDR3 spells CASSEEVRGANQPQHF. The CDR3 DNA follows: TGTGCCAGCAGTGAAGAAGTCAGGGGGGCCAATCAGCCCCAGCATTTT.

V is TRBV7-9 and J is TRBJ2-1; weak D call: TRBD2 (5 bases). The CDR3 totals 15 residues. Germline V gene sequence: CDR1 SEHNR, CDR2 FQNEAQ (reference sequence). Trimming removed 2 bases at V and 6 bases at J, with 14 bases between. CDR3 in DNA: TGTGCCAGCAGCTTAACGGGGTTAGCCGGCAATGAGCAGTTCTTC. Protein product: CASSLTGLAGNEQFF. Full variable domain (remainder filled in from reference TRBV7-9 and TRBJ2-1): DTGVSQNPRHKITKRGQNVTFRCDPISEHNRLYWYRQTLGQGPEFLTYFQNEAQLEKSRLLSDRFSAERPKGSFSTLEIQRTEQGDSAMYLCASSLTGLAGNEQFFGPGTRLTVL.

The CDR3 protein is CASSVAQGDYEQYF. The CDR3 DNA follows: TGTGCCAGCAGCGTAGCACAGGGGGACTACGAGCAGTACTTC. The rearrangement uses TRBV9 and TRBJ2-7; 8 nucleotides line up with TRBD1. From germline, CDR1 is SGDLS and CDR2 YYNGEE. Germline trimming cut 0 bases from V and 3 bases from J; bases unmatched to any gene: 2. The CDR3 contains 14 residues.

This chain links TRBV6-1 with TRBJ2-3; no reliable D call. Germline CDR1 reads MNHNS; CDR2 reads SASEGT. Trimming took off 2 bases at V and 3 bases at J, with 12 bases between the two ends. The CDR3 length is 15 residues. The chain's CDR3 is CASSESPKGTDTQYF. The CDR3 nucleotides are TGTGCCAGCAGTGAATCCCCCAAGGGAACAGATACGCAGTATTTT.

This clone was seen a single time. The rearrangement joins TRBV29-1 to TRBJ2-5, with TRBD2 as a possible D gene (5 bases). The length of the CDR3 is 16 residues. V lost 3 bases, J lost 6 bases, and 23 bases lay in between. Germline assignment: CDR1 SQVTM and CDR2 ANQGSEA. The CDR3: CSVDGTETGIGKTQYF. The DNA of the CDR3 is TGCAGCGTTGACGGAACGGAGACCGGGATTGGAAAGACCCAGTACTTC.

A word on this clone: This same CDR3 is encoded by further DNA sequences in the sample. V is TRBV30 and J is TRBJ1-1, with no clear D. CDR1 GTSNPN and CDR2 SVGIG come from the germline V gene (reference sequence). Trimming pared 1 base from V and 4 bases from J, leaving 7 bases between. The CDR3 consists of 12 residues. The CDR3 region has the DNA TGTGCCTGGAGTGAGTCGGGCACTGAAGCTTTCTTT. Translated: CAWSESGTEAFF.

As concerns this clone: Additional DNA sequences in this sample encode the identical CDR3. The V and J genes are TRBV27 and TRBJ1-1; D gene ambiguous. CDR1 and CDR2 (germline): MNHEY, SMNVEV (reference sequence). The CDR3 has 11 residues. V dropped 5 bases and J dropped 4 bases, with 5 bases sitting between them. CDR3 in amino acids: CASSPGTEAFF. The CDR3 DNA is TGTGCCAGCAGTCCGGGCACTGAAGCTTTCTTT.

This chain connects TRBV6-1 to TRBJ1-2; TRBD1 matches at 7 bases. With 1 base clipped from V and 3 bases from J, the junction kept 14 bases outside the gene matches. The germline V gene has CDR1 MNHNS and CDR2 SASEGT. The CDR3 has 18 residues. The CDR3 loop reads CASSEDLRQGFFDYGYTF. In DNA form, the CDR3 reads TGTGCCAGCAGTGAAGATTTGAGACAGGGCTTTTTTGACTATGGCTACACCTTC.

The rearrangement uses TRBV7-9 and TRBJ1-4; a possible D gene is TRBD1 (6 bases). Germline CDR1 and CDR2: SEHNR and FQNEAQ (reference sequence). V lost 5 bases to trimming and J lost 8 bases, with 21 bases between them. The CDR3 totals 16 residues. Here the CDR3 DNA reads TGTGCCAGCAGCCACGTGGAAGGGGGGCCGAAAGAAAAACTGTTTTTT. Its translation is CASSHVEGGPKEKLFF.

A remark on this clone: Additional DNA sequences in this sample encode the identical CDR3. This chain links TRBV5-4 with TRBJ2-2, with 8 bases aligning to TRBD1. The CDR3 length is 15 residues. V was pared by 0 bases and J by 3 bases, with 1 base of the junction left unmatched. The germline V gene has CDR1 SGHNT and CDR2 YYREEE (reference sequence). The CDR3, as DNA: TGTGCCAGCAGCTTGGACAGGGGGGACACCGGGGAGCTGTTTTTT. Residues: CASSLDRGDTGELFF.

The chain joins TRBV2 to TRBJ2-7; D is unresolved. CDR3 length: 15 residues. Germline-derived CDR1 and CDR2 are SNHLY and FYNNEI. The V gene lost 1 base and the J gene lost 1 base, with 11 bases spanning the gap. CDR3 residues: CASSEVKGASYEQYF. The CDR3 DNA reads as TGTGCCAGCAGTGAAGTGAAAGGCGCTTCCTACGAGCAGTACTTC.

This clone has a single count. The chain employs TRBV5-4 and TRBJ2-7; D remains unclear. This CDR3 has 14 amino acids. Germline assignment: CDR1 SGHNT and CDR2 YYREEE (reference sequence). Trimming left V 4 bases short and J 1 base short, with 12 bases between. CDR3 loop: CASSESLKSYEQYF. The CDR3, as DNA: TGTGCCAGCAGCGAAAGTCTAAAATCCTACGAGCAGTACTTC.

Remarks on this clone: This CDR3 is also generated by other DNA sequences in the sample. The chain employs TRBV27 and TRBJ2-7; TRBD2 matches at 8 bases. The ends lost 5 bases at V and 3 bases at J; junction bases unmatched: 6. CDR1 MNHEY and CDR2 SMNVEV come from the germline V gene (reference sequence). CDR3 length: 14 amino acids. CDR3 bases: TGTGCCAGCAGTCTAGCGGGCGGGGGCTACGAGCAGTACTTC. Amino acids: CASSLAGGGYEQYF.

CDR3 protein: CASSLAGVWYEQYF. The CDR3 DNA is TGTGCCAGCAGCTTGGCCGGGGTCTGGTACGAGCAGTACTTC. The chain carries TRBV5-6 and TRBJ2-7, with D maybe TRBD2 (5 bases). The CDR3 extends over 14 amino acids. Germline lookup yields CDR1 SGHDT and CDR2 YYEEEE. V dropped 0 bases and J dropped 4 bases, with 11 bases sitting between them.

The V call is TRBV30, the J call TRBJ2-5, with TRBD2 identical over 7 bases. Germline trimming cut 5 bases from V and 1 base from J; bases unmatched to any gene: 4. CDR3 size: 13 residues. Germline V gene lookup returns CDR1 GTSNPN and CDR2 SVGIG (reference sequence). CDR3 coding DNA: TGTGCCTGGGACCCTAGCGGCCAAGAGACCCAGTACTTC. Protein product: CAWDPSGQETQYF.

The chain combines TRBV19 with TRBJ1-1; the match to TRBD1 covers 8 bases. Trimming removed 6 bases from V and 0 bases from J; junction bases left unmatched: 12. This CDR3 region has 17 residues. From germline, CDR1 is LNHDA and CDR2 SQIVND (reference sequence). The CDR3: CASRIGQGEGMNTEAFF. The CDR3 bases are TGTGCCAGTAGGATCGGACAGGGTGAGGGAATGAACACTGAAGCTTTCTTT. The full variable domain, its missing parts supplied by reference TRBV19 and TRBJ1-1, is DGGITQSPKYLFRKEGQNVTLSCEQNLNHDAMYWYRQDPGQGLRLIYYSQIVNDFQKGDIAEGYSVSREKKESFPLTVTSAQKNPTAFYLCASRIGQGEGMNTEAFFGQGTRLTVV.

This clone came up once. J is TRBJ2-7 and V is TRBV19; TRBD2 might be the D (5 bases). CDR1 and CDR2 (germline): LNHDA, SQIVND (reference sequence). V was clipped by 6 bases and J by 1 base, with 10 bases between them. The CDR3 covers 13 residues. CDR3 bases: TGTGCCAGTAGCGCCCGCGGGTCCTACGAGCAGTACTTC. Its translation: CASSARGSYEQYF.

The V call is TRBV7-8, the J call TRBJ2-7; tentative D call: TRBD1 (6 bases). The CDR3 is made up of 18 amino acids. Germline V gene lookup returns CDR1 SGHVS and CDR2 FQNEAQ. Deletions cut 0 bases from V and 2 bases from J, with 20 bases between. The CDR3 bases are TGTGCCAGCAGCTTAGCCCACGTTACAGGGCCGGAGCCCTACGAGCAGTACTTC. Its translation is CASSLAHVTGPEPYEQYF. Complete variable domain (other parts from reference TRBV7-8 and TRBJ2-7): GAGVSQSPRYKVAKRGQDVALRCDPISGHVSLFWYQQALGQGPEFLTYFQNEAQLDKSGLPSDRFFAERPEGSVSTLKIQRTQQEDSAVYLCASSLAHVTGPEPYEQYFGPGTRLTVT.

This chain's CDR3 is CASSYWGGGDYEQYF. CDR3 DNA: TGTGCCAGCAGTTACTGGGGGGGAGGGGACTACGAGCAGTACTTC. The chain joins TRBV6-5 to TRBJ2-7; 7 positions match TRBD2. V trimming: 1 base; J trimming: 3 bases; junction bases outside the gene matches: 6. Germline-derived CDR1 and CDR2 are MNHEY and SVGAGI. The CDR3 runs to 15 residues.

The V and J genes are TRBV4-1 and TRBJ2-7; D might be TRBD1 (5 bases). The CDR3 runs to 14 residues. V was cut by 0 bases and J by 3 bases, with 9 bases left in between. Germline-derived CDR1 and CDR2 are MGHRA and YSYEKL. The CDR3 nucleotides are TGCGCCAGCAGCCAAGATCGGCAGGGCTACGAGCAGTACTTC. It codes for CASSQDRQGYEQYF.

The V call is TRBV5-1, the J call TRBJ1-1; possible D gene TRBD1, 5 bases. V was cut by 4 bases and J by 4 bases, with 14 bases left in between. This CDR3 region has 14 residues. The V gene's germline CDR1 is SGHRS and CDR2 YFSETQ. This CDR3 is CASSPAGGSTEAFF. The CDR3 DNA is TGCGCCAGCAGCCCGGCCGGGGGGAGCACTGAAGCTTTCTTT.